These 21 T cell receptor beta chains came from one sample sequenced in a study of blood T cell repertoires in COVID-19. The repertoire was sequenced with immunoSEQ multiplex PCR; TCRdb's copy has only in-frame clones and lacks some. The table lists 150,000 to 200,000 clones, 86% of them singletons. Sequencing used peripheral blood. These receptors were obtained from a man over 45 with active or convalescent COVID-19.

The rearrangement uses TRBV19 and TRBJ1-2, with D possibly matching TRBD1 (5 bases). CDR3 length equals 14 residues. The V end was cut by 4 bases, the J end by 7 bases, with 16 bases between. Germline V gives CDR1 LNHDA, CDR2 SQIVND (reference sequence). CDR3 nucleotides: TGTGCCAGTAGTACCCTCCTCGGGGGTTTTGGCTACACCTTC. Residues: CASSTLLGGFGYTF.

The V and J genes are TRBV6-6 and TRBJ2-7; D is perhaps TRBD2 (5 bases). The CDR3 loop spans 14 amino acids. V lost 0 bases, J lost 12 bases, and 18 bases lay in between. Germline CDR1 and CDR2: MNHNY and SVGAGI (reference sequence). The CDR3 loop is CASSYSIGQTKPYF. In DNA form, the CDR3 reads TGTGCCAGCAGTTACTCGATTGGCCAGACTAAGCCGTACTTC.

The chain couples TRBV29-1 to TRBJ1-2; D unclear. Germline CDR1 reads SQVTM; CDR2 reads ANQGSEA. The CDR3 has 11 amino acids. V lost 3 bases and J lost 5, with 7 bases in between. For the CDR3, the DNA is TGCAGCGTTGACAGGTCGTATGGCTACACCTTC. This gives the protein CSVDRSYGYTF.

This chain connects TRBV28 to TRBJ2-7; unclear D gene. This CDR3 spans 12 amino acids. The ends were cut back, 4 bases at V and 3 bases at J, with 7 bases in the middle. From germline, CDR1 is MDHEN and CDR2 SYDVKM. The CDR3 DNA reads TGTGCCAGCAGTTCTATATACTACGAGCAGTACTTC. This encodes CASSSIYYEQYF.

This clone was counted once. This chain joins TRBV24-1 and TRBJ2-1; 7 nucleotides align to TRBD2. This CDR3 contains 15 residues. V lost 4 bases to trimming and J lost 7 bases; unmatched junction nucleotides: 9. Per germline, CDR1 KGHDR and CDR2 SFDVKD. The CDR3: CATSDPLLGGNEQFF. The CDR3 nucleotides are TGTGCCACCAGTGACCCCCTATTGGGAGGGAATGAGCAGTTCTTC.

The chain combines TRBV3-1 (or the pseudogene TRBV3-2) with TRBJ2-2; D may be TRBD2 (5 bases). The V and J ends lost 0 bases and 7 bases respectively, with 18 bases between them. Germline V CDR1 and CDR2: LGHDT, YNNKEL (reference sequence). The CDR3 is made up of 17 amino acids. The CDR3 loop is CASSQDCFGLRGGELFF. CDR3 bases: TGTGCCAGCAGCCAAGATTGTTTTGGGCTTCGGGGCGGGGAGCTGTTTTTT.

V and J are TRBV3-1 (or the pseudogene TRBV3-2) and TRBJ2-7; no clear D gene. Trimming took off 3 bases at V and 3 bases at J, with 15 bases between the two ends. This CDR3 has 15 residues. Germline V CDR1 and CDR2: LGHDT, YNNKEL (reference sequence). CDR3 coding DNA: TGTGCCAGCAGCCACGCCAGGCCCGATTTCTACGAGCAGTACTTC. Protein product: CASSHARPDFYEQYF.

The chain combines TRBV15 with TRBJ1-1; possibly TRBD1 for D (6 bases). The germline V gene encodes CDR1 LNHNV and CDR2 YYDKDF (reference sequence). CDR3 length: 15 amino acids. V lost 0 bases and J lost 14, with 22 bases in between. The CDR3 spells CATSREQGAGDKRFF. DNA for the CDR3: TGTGCCACCAGCAGAGAACAGGGTGCCGGGGACAAGAGATTCTTT.

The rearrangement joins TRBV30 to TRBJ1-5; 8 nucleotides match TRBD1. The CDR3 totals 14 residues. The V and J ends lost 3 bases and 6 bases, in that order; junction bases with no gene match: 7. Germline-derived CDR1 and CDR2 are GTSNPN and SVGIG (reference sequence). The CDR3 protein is CAWSLGQGSQPQHF. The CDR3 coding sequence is TGTGCCTGGAGCCTAGGACAGGGATCTCAGCCCCAGCATTTT.

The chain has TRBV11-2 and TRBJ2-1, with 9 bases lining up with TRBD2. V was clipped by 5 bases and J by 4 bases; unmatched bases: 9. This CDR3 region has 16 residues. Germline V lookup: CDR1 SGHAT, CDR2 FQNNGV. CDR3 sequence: CASSPNSGSSYNEQFF. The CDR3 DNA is TGTGCCAGCAGCCCCAATAGCGGGAGTTCGTACAATGAGCAGTTCTTC.

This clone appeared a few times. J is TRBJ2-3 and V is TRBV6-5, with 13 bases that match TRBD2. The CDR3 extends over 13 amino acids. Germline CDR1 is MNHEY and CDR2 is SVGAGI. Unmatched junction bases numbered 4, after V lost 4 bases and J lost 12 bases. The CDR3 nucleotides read TGTGCCAGCAGTTTGGGACTAGCGGGGCTCCAGTATTTT. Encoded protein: CASSLGLAGLQYF.

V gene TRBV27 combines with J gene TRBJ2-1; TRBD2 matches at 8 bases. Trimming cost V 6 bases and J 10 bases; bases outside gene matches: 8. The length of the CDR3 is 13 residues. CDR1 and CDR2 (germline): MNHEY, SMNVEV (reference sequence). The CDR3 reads CASRDGRAEEQFF. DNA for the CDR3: TGTGCCAGCAGAGACGGGAGGGCCGAAGAGCAGTTCTTC.

The CDR3 loop is CASSLEMRVGLNEKLFF. CDR3 nucleotides: TGCGCCAGCAGCTTGGAGATGAGAGTTGGGCTTAATGAAAAACTGTTTTTT. V gene TRBV5-1 combines with J gene TRBJ1-4; D is ambiguous. The CDR3 is 17 amino acids. The V end lost 0 bases, the J end lost 4 bases, and 16 bases lay between the germline ends. The germline CDR1 and CDR2 sequences are SGHRS and YFSETQ.

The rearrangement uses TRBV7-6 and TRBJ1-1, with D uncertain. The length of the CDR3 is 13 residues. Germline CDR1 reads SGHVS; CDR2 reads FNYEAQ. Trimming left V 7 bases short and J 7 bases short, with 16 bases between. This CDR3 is CASTQMLGYEAFF. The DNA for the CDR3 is TGTGCCAGCACCCAGATGTTGGGCTATGAAGCTTTCTTT.

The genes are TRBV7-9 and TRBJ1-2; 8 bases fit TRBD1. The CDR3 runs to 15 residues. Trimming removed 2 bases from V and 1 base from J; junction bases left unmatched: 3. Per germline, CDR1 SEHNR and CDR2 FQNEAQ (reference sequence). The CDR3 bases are TGTGCCAGCAGCTTAAGACAGGGGAGTAACTATGGCTACACCTTC. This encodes CASSLRQGSNYGYTF.

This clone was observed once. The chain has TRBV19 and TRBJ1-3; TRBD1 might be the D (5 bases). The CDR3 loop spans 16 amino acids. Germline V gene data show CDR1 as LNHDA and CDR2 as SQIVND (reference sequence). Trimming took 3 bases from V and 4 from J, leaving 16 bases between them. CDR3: CASSMSRRGPGNTIYF. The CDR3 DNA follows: TGTGCCAGTAGTATGTCGCGGCGGGGACCCGGAAACACCATATATTTT.

The CDR3 DNA sequence: TGTGCCAGCAGCCTCGCGCGGGGTAGCAAAAACATTCAGTACTTC. This gives the protein CASSLARGSKNIQYF. The chain uses TRBV7-3 and TRBJ2-4, with a weak D call TRBD2 (6 bases). Trimming took 5 bases from V and 3 from J, leaving 14 bases between them. This CDR3 is 15 amino acids long. Looked up from germline, CDR1 is SGHTA and CDR2 is FQGTGA.

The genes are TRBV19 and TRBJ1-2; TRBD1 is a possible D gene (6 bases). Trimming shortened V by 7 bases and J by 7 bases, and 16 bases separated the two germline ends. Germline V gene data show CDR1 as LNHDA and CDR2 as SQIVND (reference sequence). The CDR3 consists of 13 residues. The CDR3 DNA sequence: TGTGCCAGTAACCGGGGGGGCTTCTCTGGCTACACCTTC. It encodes CASNRGGFSGYTF. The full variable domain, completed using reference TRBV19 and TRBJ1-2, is DGGITQSPKYLFRKEGQNVTLSCEQNLNHDAMYWYRQDPGQGLRLIYYSQIVNDFQKGDIAEGYSVSREKKESFPLTVTSAQKNPTAFYLCASNRGGFSGYTFGSGTRLTVV.

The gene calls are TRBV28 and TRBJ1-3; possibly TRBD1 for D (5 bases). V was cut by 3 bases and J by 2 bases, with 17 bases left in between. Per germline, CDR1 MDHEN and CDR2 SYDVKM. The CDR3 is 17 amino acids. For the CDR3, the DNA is TGTGCCAGCAGTTTGGGACTCCGGCCTCGAACTGGAAACACCATATATTTT. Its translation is CASSLGLRPRTGNTIYF.

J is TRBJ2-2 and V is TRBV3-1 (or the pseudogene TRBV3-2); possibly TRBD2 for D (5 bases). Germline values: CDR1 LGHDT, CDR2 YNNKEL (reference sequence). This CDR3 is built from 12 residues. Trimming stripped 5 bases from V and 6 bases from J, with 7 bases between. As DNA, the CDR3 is TGTGCCAGCAGCGAGCGGCCCGGGGAGCTGTTTTTT. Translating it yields CASSERPGELFF.

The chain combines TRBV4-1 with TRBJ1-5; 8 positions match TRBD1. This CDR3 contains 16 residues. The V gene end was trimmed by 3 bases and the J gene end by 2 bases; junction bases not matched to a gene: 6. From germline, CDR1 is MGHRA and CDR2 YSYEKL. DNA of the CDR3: TGCGCCAGCAGCCACTCCGGGACAGGAGGCAATCAGCCCCAGCATTTT. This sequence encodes CASSHSGTGGNQPQHF.